This is a list of T cell receptor beta chains from one sample in a study of cytomegalovirus exposure and HLA in healthy donors. This table comes from immunoSEQ multiplex PCR, and its TCRdb copy is limited to in-frame clones, with some not included. The sample lists over 90,000 clones, roughly 85% occurring once. Input material: PBMCs. The receptors here all came from a man in his forties in good health and CMV-seronegative. CDR3s include the opening cysteine and the closing phenylalanine or tryptophan. D genes are given only for firm matches.

D	V	CDR3
NA	TRBV9	CASSVASQGQGYTF
NA	TRBV5-1	CASSPLGQIETQYF
TRBD1	TRBV10-3	CAITQGQGATEAFF
NA	TRBV13	CASSSRDMNTEAFF
TRBD1	TRBV5-1	CASSLGGQSTPGNTIYF
TRBD1	TRBV18	CASSPPGQGVMGTEAFF
TRBD1	TRBV6-1	CASNLGGENTGELFF
TRBD1	TRBV19	CASSITGVVYEQYF
TRBD2	TRBV7-3	CASSLELAGGTQYF
TRBD1	TRBV5-1	CASSGGDRVSEAFF
TRBD1	TRBV10-3	CAIRRQGYGQETQYF
NA	TRBV18	CASSPAGRTPGYGYTF
NA	TRBV18	CASSPVHYETGNTEAFF